These T cell receptor beta chains were read from a single sample in a study of beta chain features in type 1 diabetes. Here immunoSEQ multiplex PCR was the method, and the copy in TCRdb shows in-frame clones only, minus some. The sample includes about 340,000 clones, approximately 15% of them seen just once. Sequenced input: naive CD4+ T cells from blood. The receptors stem from a woman between 18 and 29 years old with type 1 diabetes. Both conserved end residues are trimmed from each CDR3. A D gene is named only where the DNA matches it firmly.

TRBD2	TRBV7-2	TRBJ2-3	ASSLGLAGVDTQY
-	TRBV27	TRBJ1-2	ASWGRTNYGYT
TRBD2	TRBV7-9	TRBJ2-5	ASSLGIAGGETQY
TRBD1	TRBV4-3	TRBJ1-1	ASSLRQGAFDTEAF
-	TRBV2	TRBJ1-1	ASSDSKKYVAF
-	TRBV7-3	TRBJ2-2	ASSLQGSNTGELF
-	TRBV18	TRBJ1-2	ASSPGREVYGYT
-	TRBV28	TRBJ1-1	ASSRGRAMNTEAF
TRBD1	TRBV5-4	TRBJ2-3	ASSLQGAVDTQY
-	TRBV11-2	TRBJ2-1	ASSPTRGTGNEQF
TRBD1	TRBV29-1	TRBJ2-2	SVGGQGIPGELF
TRBD2	TRBV6-1	TRBJ2-1	ASSEKVAGRGEQF
TRBD2	TRBV7-8	TRBJ2-1	ASIPSRGRGNEQF
TRBD1	TRBV7-6	TRBJ1-4	ASSPGAGGDEKLF
TRBD1	TRBV9	TRBJ1-2	ASSPRDRGSRNYGYT
-	TRBV5-1	TRBJ2-3	ASSESTTGTQY
TRBD2	TRBV5-1	TRBJ2-3	ASSPTSGSRADTQY
-	TRBV19	TRBJ2-3	ASRGYMEGKDTQY
TRBD2	TRBV9	TRBJ2-7	ASSLGLAGYEQY
-	TRBV5-1	TRBJ2-2	ASSPPTAAGELF
TRBD2	TRBV19	TRBJ2-7	ASSSSGRIYYEQY
TRBD1	TRBV6-6	TRBJ1-5	ASSAQGNQPQH
TRBD1	TRBV5-1	TRBJ1-1	ASRLGGRARDTEAF
-	TRBV18	TRBJ2-2	ASSPAGNTGELF
TRBD2	TRBV9	TRBJ2-1	ASSVAGLDPPYNEQF
TRBD2	TRBV4-1	TRBJ2-3	ASSQNRRRGSTDTQY
TRBD2	TRBV5-4	TRBJ2-3	ASSLGRTSGRMDTQY
-	TRBV6-6	TRBJ1-2	ASRHGEASGGYT
-	TRBV2	TRBJ2-5	ASSVLGFQETQY
TRBD1	TRBV5-4	TRBJ2-2	ASSNRGPNTGELF
-	TRBV18	TRBJ1-1	ASSPSLNTEAF
-	TRBV25-1	TRBJ1-2	ASSGGPSGYT
-	TRBV18	TRBJ1-1	ASSPRRLETEAF
-	TRBV29-1	TRBJ1-5	SVSKSAEGPQH
-	TRBV5-1	TRBJ1-1	ASSVERDPGRGEAF
TRBD1	TRBV19	TRBJ2-5	ASSTGTVQETQY
-	TRBV30	TRBJ1-2	AWSFSSTGRVNYGYT
TRBD1	TRBV27	TRBJ2-5	ASSLSGTAPRETQY
-	TRBV5-4	TRBJ1-2	ASSERTADGLGYT
-	TRBV7-3	TRBJ2-3	ASSGHTQY
TRBD1	TRBV5-1	TRBJ1-4	ASSVQGAGELF